These 20 T cell receptor beta chains originate from one sample sequenced in a study of blood T cells in healthy people across ages. The second PCR ran roughly 6 to 11 cycles with a sample-barcoded 5' primer and J-beta primers. TCRdb re-called the 5' RACE reads with MiXCR, one entry per CDR3 protein. The repertoire holds about 900,000 distinct CDR3 sequences, around 48% seen once, with about an eighth in the top ten. Sequencing input: blood. All receptors come from a man aged 30-40 years in good health.

This clonotype appeared a few times. The chain uses TRBV7-2 and TRBJ2-3; possible D gene TRBD1, 5 bases. Germline CDR1 reads SGHTA; CDR2 reads FQGNSA. V lost 7 bases and J 2 bases, leaving 13 bases between the germline ends. This CDR3 has 14 amino acids. The CDR3 protein is CASTPRATTDTQYF. The CDR3 coding sequence is TGTGCCAGCACCCCCAGGGCCACCACAGATACGCAGTATTTT.

This chain joins TRBV6-2 or TRBV6-3 and TRBJ2-5, with D unclear. The DNA end lines up better with TRBJ2-7; the J call may be wrong. The CDR3 loop spans 12 amino acids. Germline values: CDR1 MNHEY, CDR2 SVGEGT. Here the CDR3 DNA reads TGTGCCAGCAGTTACGGGTGGTACGAGCAGTACTTC. Its translation is CASSYGWYEQYF.

V and J are TRBV27 and TRBJ2-3; 7 nucleotides line up with TRBD2. Germline-derived CDR1 and CDR2 are MNHEY and SMNVEV (reference sequence). V was pared by 7 bases and J by 6 bases, with 10 bases of the junction left unmatched. The CDR3 contains 14 residues. The CDR3 protein is CASMERGSRDTQYF. In DNA, the CDR3 is TGTGCCAGCATGGAGCGGGGATCGAGGGATACGCAGTATTTT.

The rearrangement uses TRBV25-1 and TRBJ1-1; the D is unclear. V lost 1 base to trimming and J lost 5 bases, with 11 bases between them. The CDR3 is 14 residues long. From germline, CDR1 is MGHDK and CDR2 SYGVNS. The chain's CDR3 is CASSESPASTEAFF. CDR3 in DNA: TGTGCCAGCAGTGAATCCCCGGCTTCGACTGAAGCTTTCTTT.

V gene TRBV20-1 combines with J gene TRBJ1-2; 12 bases map to TRBD1. The CDR3 extends over 14 amino acids. The ends lost 6 bases at V and 6 bases at J; junction bases unmatched: 8. Germline CDR1 reads DFQATT; CDR2 reads SNEGSKA (reference sequence). CDR3 residues: CSAASGQGAHGYTF. CDR3 in DNA: TGCAGTGCCGCCTCGGGACAGGGGGCCCATGGCTACACCTTC.

The chain couples TRBV25-1 to TRBJ2-3; D uncertain. The CDR3 length is 13 residues. From germline, CDR1 is MGHDK and CDR2 SYGVNS. Trimming removed 4 bases from V and 5 bases from J, with 10 bases in between. For the CDR3, the DNA is TGTGCCAGCAGTGTCTTACTGGGAGATACGCAGTATTTT. Translated, it gives CASSVLLGDTQYF.

This clonotype was observed a few times. The J gene is TRBJ2-7, the V gene TRBV7-2, with D perhaps being TRBD1 or TRBD2 (5 bases each). V shed 2 bases and J shed 3 bases, with 11 bases lying between them. Germline V gene sequence: CDR1 SGHTA, CDR2 FQGNSA. The CDR3 has 14 residues. The CDR3 loop is CASSLQRQGYEQYF. The CDR3 nucleotides are TGTGCCAGCAGCTTACAGCGGCAGGGCTACGAGCAGTACTTC. The full variable domain, rest sourced from reference TRBV7-2 and TRBJ2-7, is GAGVSQSPSNKVTEKGKDVELRCDPISGHTALYWYRQSLGQGLEFLIYFQGNSAPDKSGLPSDRFSAERTGGSVSTLTIQRTQQEDSAVYLCASSLQRQGYEQYFGPGTRLTVT.

As regards this clonotype: A junction boundary mismatches the germline segment, possibly from a read error. V gene TRBV20-1 combines with J gene TRBJ1-6; possible D gene TRBD1, 5 bases. The germline V gene encodes CDR1 DFQATT and CDR2 SNEGSKA (reference sequence). This CDR3 region has 18 residues. CDR3 amino acids: CSARDGGPISSYNSPPHF. In DNA, the CDR3 is TGCAGTGCTAGAGATGGGGGTCCCATTAGCTCCTATAATTCACCCCCCCACTTT.

The chain uses TRBV7-2 and TRBJ1-1; D perhaps matches TRBD1 (6 bases). Germline assignment: CDR1 SGHTA and CDR2 FQGNSA. The CDR3 extends over 15 amino acids. Trimming pared 0 bases from V and 5 bases from J, leaving 13 bases between. The CDR3 nucleotides read TGTGCCAGCAGCTTAGCGGCCAGGGGAGGGACTGAAGCTTTCTTT. It translates to CASSLAARGGTEAFF.

Of note for this clonotype: Possible read error: a much larger clone is one base away. The rearrangement joins TRBV3-1 to TRBJ1-2; D uncertain. The germline V gene encodes CDR1 LGHDT and CDR2 YNNKEL (reference sequence). V was shortened by 0 bases and J by 4 bases, with 6 bases between the two germline ends. The CDR3 contains 13 residues. The CDR3: CASSQDSAYGYTF. CDR3 sequence (DNA): TGTGCCAGCAGCCAAGACAGTGCCTATGGCTACACCTTC. Variable domain in full (rest from reference TRBV3-1 and TRBJ1-2): DTAVSQTPKYLVTQMGNDKSIKCEQNLGHDTMYWYKQDSKKFLKIMFSYNNKELIINETVPNRFSPKSPDKAHLNLHINSLELGDSAVYFCASSQDSAYGYTFGSGTRLTVV.

This chain uses TRBV9 with TRBJ2-5, with 11 bases lining up with TRBD2. The CDR3 runs to 15 residues. J was trimmed by 4 bases and V by 3 bases; bases with no gene match: 5. CDR1 is SGDLS and CDR2 is YYNGEE in the germline V gene. Here the CDR3 reads CASSAVAGGRETQYF. The DNA for the CDR3 is TGTGCCAGCAGCGCCGTAGCGGGGGGGCGAGAGACCCAGTACTTC.

The chain uses TRBV5-1 and TRBJ1-1; D ambiguous. The germline V gene encodes CDR1 SGHRS and CDR2 YFSETQ. The V end lost 2 bases, the J end lost 4 bases, and 9 bases lay between the germline ends. The length of the CDR3 is 13 residues. As DNA, the CDR3 is TGCGCCAGCAGCTTTACAGAGCGCACTGAAGCTTTCTTT. As protein: CASSFTERTEAFF.

This clonotype is a singleton in its sample. At one of its ends the junction is not consistent with the germline gene, which may arise from a read error. The chain links TRBV7-2 to TRBJ2-3; either TRBD1 or TRBD2 may supply D (5 bases each). The CDR3 is made up of 16 amino acids. The germline V gene has CDR1 SGHTA and CDR2 FQGNSA. The CDR3 spells CASSPRTRKSTGTQYF. CDR3 DNA sequence: TGTGCCAGCAGCCCTCGGACTCGAAAAAGCACAGGTACGCAGTATTTT.

The CDR3: CASSPVTGGRAGRAQYF. Here the CDR3 DNA reads TGTGCCAGCAGCCCCGTTACTGGCGGGAGGGCCGGAAGAGCCCAGTACTTC. The chain is built from TRBV11-2 and TRBJ2-7; TRBD2 matches at 9 bases. V trimming: 5 bases; J trimming: 10 bases; junction bases outside the gene matches: 21. This CDR3 contains 17 residues. Germline values: CDR1 SGHAT, CDR2 FQNNGV.

The genes are TRBV24-1 and TRBJ2-3; a possible D gene is TRBD2 (6 bases). The CDR3 contains 16 residues. The germline V gene encodes CDR1 KGHDR and CDR2 SFDVKD. V lost 2 bases and J lost 5, with 16 bases in between. The CDR3 reads CATSDSLMKTRDTQYF. For the CDR3, the DNA is TGTGCCACCAGTGATTCTCTTATGAAGACTAGAGATACGCAGTATTTT.

The V and J genes are TRBV28 and TRBJ2-3; D ambiguous. The CDR3 runs to 13 residues. V shed 10 bases and J shed 0 bases, with 11 bases lying between them. CDR1 and CDR2 (germline): MDHEN, SYDVKM. The CDR3 DNA sequence: TGTGCCATAAGAGGCCATAGCACAGATACGCAGTATTTT. Amino acids: CAIRGHSTDTQYF.

The chain has TRBV4-2 and TRBJ2-1; 7 positions agree with TRBD1. Germline loops: CDR1 LGHNA, CDR2 YNFKEQ. Trimming cost V 0 bases and J 2 bases; bases outside gene matches: 4. The CDR3 has 16 residues. The CDR3 sequence: CASSQDWQGAYNEQFF. The CDR3 DNA reads TGTGCCAGCAGCCAAGATTGGCAGGGGGCCTACAATGAGCAGTTCTTC.

The V gene is TRBV3-1, the J gene TRBJ1-4, with D hard to call. This CDR3 has 13 amino acids. The germline V gene encodes CDR1 LGHDT and CDR2 YNNKEL (reference sequence). V lost 8 bases and J 0 bases, leaving 7 bases between the germline ends. CDR3 sequence reads: CASGPPTNEKLFF. DNA for the CDR3: TGTGCCAGCGGCCCCCCAACTAATGAAAAACTGTTTTTT. Supplemented by reference TRBV3-1 and TRBJ1-4, the full variable domain reads DTAVSQTPKYLVTQMGNDKSIKCEQNLGHDTMYWYKQDSKKFLKIMFSYNNKELIINETVPNRFSPKSPDKAHLNLHINSLELGDSAVYFCASGPPTNEKLFFGSGTQLSVL.

The chain has TRBV7-9 and TRBJ1-1; D is ambiguous. Trimming pared 5 bases from V and 1 base from J, leaving 11 bases between. The CDR3 is made up of 14 amino acids. Per the germline V gene, CDR1 is SEHNR and CDR2 is FQNEAQ (reference sequence). CDR3 amino acids: CASSPRAGNTEAFF. In DNA form, the CDR3 reads TGTGCCAGCAGCCCCCGGGCTGGGAACACTGAAGCTTTCTTT.

This chain uses TRBV28 with TRBJ2-3, with 7 bases that match TRBD1. V trimming: 10 bases; J trimming: 8 bases; junction bases outside the gene matches: 12. The V gene's germline CDR1 is MDHEN and CDR2 SYDVKM. The CDR3 loop spans 13 amino acids. The CDR3 region is CAILRQGVGTQYF. The CDR3 nucleotides read TGTGCCATCCTAAGACAGGGTGTGGGTACGCAGTATTTT.